Below, 26 T cell receptor beta chains from the same sample are listed, as sequenced in a study of blood T cell repertoires in COVID-19. The table came from immunoSEQ multiplex PCR; TCRdb's copy has only in-frame clones and leaves some out. The table includes nearly 100,000 clones, almost 85% detected once. Specimen: peripheral blood. The receptors originated from a man between 70 and 80 years old with acute or convalescent COVID-19.

This clone was observed once. The chain links TRBV25-1 to TRBJ1-3; D remains unclear. From germline, CDR1 is MGHDK and CDR2 SYGVNS. Trimming removed 3 bases at V and 0 bases at J, with 9 bases between. This CDR3 is built from 15 residues. CDR3 bases: TGTGCCAGCAGTGATTCGTCTCGCTCTGGAAACACCATATATTTT. Translating gives CASSDSSRSGNTIYF.

The table lists this clone with a count of one. J is TRBJ1-1 and V is TRBV20-1; perhaps TRBD1 as D (6 bases). CDR1 is DFQATT and CDR2 is SNEGSKA in the germline V gene (reference sequence). The CDR3 has 11 amino acids. The CDR3 DNA follows: TGCAGGGGGGCCCTCGGGACTGAAGCTTTCTTT. Translation gives CRGALGTEAFF.

This chain links TRBV6-5 with TRBJ1-1; D is ambiguous. V was cut by 8 bases and J by 1 base, with 8 bases left in between. The CDR3 loop spans 12 amino acids. Germline CDR1 MNHEY, CDR2 SVGAGI. CDR3 region: CASGETNTEAFF. CDR3 DNA sequence: TGTGCCAGCGGAGAAACGAACACTGAAGCTTTCTTT.

J is TRBJ1-3 and V is TRBV7-2, with TRBD1 as a possible D gene (5 bases). The V end was cut by 2 bases, the J end by 1 base, with 15 bases between. This CDR3 spans 17 amino acids. Germline V gene lookup returns CDR1 SGHTA and CDR2 FQGNSA. CDR3 protein: CASSLRAGLGSGNTIYF. DNA for the CDR3: TGTGCCAGCAGCTTAAGGGCAGGGTTAGGGTCTGGAAACACCATATATTTT.

V gene TRBV6-4 combines with J gene TRBJ2-1, with TRBD2 identical over 7 bases. CDR3 length equals 16 residues. The ends lost 2 bases at V and 6 bases at J; junction bases unmatched: 10. The germline CDR1 and CDR2 sequences are MRHNA and SNTAGT. The CDR3 spells CASSDTSRWGGNEQFF. CDR3 bases: TGTGCCAGCAGTGACACCTCGAGATGGGGGGGCAATGAGCAGTTCTTC.

This clone has more than one count but fewer than ten. The chain has TRBV12-3 or TRBV12-4 and TRBJ2-5, with D possibly being TRBD1 (5 bases). CDR3 length: 13 amino acids. Between the trimmed V and J ends, which lost 6 bases and 3 bases, there was a span of 11 bases. The CDR3 protein is CASSMTEKETQYF. The CDR3 bases are TGTGCCAGCAGCATGACAGAAAAAGAGACCCAGTACTTC.

The chain uses TRBV19 and TRBJ1-6; tentative D call: TRBD1 (6 bases). Germline V gene sequence: CDR1 LNHDA, CDR2 SQIVND (reference sequence). V was clipped by 5 bases and J by 4 bases, with 12 bases between them. This CDR3 comprises 15 residues. The CDR3 nucleotides are TGTGCCAGTAGTTCGACGACAGGATATAATTCACCCCTCCACTTT. Protein product: CASSSTTGYNSPLHF.

The genes are TRBV19 and TRBJ2-5; TRBD1 matches at 9 bases. The CDR3 consists of 15 residues. V dropped 5 bases and J dropped 0; count of bases not matched to a gene: 4. Germline V gives CDR1 LNHDA, CDR2 SQIVND (reference sequence). CDR3: CASSGDRAYQETQYF. CDR3 nucleotides: TGTGCCAGTAGTGGGGACAGGGCTTACCAAGAGACCCAGTACTTC. Complete variable domain (other parts from reference TRBV19 and TRBJ2-5): DGGITQSPKYLFRKEGQNVTLSCEQNLNHDAMYWYRQDPGQGLRLIYYSQIVNDFQKGDIAEGYSVSREKKESFPLTVTSAQKNPTAFYLCASSGDRAYQETQYFGPGTRLLVL.

The chain carries TRBV23-1 and TRBJ1-6, with 9 positions matching TRBD1. TRBV23-1 qualifies as an ORF whose function is uncertain. The CDR3 covers 17 residues. The J segment lost 10 bases and the V segment lost 3 bases, leaving 13 bases of the junction unmatched. DNA for the CDR3: TGCGCCAGCAGTCACCTTTCCTGCGGGACAGGGTACTCACCCCTCCACTTT. It translates to CASSHLSCGTGYSPLHF.

This rearrangement joins TRBV7-2 to TRBJ2-3, with TRBD2 as a possible D gene (6 bases). The V gene's germline CDR1 is SGHTA and CDR2 FQGNSA. CDR3 length equals 13 residues. Deletions cut 3 bases from V and 6 bases from J, with 10 bases between. CDR3 in DNA: TGTGCCAGCAGCTTGGACTATGGGGATACGCAGTATTTT. Its protein is CASSLDYGDTQYF.

The chain joins TRBV19 to TRBJ2-6, with a weak D call TRBD1 (5 bases). This CDR3 comprises 15 residues. Trimming stripped 9 bases from V and 0 bases from J, with 12 bases between. The germline gives CDR1 LNHDA, CDR2 SQIVND (reference sequence). The DNA for the CDR3 is TGTGCCAGCAGGACCCAGGGCTCTGGGGCCAACGTCCTGACTTTC. The encoded protein is CASRTQGSGANVLTF. The whole variable domain, filled in from reference TRBV19 and TRBJ2-6, reads DGGITQSPKYLFRKEGQNVTLSCEQNLNHDAMYWYRQDPGQGLRLIYYSQIVNDFQKGDIAEGYSVSREKKESFPLTVTSAQKNPTAFYLCASRTQGSGANVLTFGAGSRLTVL.

This clone was seen once. The gene calls are TRBV30 and TRBJ1-2; 8 bases fit TRBD1. Germline V gene sequence: CDR1 GTSNPN, CDR2 SVGIG (reference sequence). The CDR3 loop spans 13 amino acids. V was clipped by 0 bases and J by 8 bases; unmatched bases: 5. The CDR3 DNA reads as TGTGCCTGGAGTGTGACCAGGGGGCGCGGCTACACCTTC. It specifies CAWSVTRGRGYTF. The variable domain in full, completed from reference TRBV30 and TRBJ1-2, reads SQTIHQWPATLVQPVGSPLSLECTVEGTSNPNLYWYRQAAGRGLQLLFYSVGIGQISSEVPQNLSASRPQDRQFILSSKKLLLSDSGFYLCAWSVTRGRGYTFGSGTRLTVV.

This clone has only one observation. The chain recombines TRBV7-8 with TRBJ2-7; a possible D gene is TRBD1 (6 bases). Germline V gives CDR1 SGHVS, CDR2 FQNEAQ. V shed 8 bases and J shed 6 bases, with 17 bases lying between them. This CDR3 comprises 13 residues. CDR3: CASRQGLPSEQYF. The DNA of the CDR3 is TGTGCCAGCCGTCAGGGGCTTCCCTCCGAGCAGTACTTC.

This chain joins TRBV18 and TRBJ1-1; TRBD1 matches at 8 bases. From germline, CDR1 is KGHSH and CDR2 LQKENI. The CDR3 is 16 residues long. The ends lost 2 bases at V and 5 bases at J; junction bases unmatched: 10. The CDR3 DNA sequence: TGTGCCAGCTCACCAACAGGGGGTAAGACCCGTACTGAAGCTTTCTTT. It yields the protein CASSPTGGKTRTEAFF.

The chain combines TRBV25-1 with TRBJ2-2, with D possibly TRBD2 on 7 matching bases. CDR3 size: 17 residues. The ends were cut back, 8 bases at V and 4 bases at J, with 23 bases in the middle. Looked up from germline, CDR1 is MGHDK and CDR2 is SYGVNS. In DNA, the CDR3 is TGTGCCAGCGAAAAGGGCGGGGGCTCAGGGAGCACCGGGGAGCTGTTTTTT. It specifies CASEKGGGSGSTGELFF.

The rearrangement joins TRBV9 to TRBJ1-1; no definite D call. Trimming removed 0 bases at V and 1 base at J, with 7 bases between. CDR1 is SGDLS and CDR2 is YYNGEE in the germline V gene. The CDR3 runs to 14 residues. This CDR3 reads CASSVGPENTEAFF. CDR3 bases: TGTGCCAGCAGCGTAGGGCCAGAGAACACTGAAGCTTTCTTT.

The chain joins TRBV30 to TRBJ1-1; the match to TRBD1 covers 7 bases. Germline CDR1 GTSNPN, CDR2 SVGIG (reference sequence). The ends lost 8 bases at V and 0 bases at J; junction bases unmatched: 9. The CDR3 spans 14 residues. The CDR3 region is CAGLTGTLNTEAFF. The CDR3 DNA is TGTGCCGGGCTGACAGGGACCTTGAACACTGAAGCTTTCTTT. Combining the CDR3 with reference TRBV30 and TRBJ1-1 gives the whole variable domain SQTIHQWPATLVQPVGSPLSLECTVEGTSNPNLYWYRQAAGRGLQLLFYSVGIGQISSEVPQNLSASRPQDRQFILSSKKLLLSDSGFYLCAGLTGTLNTEAFFGQGTRLTVV.

This clone was counted a single time. V usage is TRBV5-5 and J usage is TRBJ2-3, with D uncertain. CDR3 size: 14 residues. V was cut by 0 bases and J by 4 bases, with 9 bases left in between. In germline, CDR1 is SGHKS, CDR2 YYEKEE (reference sequence). Written as DNA, the CDR3 is TGTGCCAGCAGCTTGGCCAGGTCCCCAGATACGCAGTATTTT. This encodes CASSLARSPDTQYF.

The DNA for the CDR3 is TGTGCTAGTGGAGACGACAGGAACACTGAAGCTTTCTTT. It codes for CASGDDRNTEAFF. This sequence joins TRBV12-5 and TRBJ1-1, with D perhaps matching TRBD1 (5 bases). Trimming stripped 6 bases from V and 1 base from J, with 9 bases between. The germline V gene has CDR1 LGHNT and CDR2 FRNRAP. The CDR3 is 13 amino acids. Supplemented by reference TRBV12-5 and TRBJ1-1, the full variable domain reads DARVTQTPRHKVTEMGQEVTMRCQPILGHNTVFWYRQTMMQGLELLAYFRNRAPLDDSGMPKDRFSAEMPDATLATLKIQPSEPRDSAVYFCASGDDRNTEAFFGQGTRLTVV.

The chain couples TRBV3-1 (or the pseudogene TRBV3-2) to TRBJ1-5; D remains unclear. The germline V gene encodes CDR1 LGHDT and CDR2 YNNKEL (reference sequence). This CDR3 is 15 amino acids long. Between the trimmed V and J ends, which lost 4 bases and 4 bases, there was a span of 14 bases. The CDR3 nucleotides read TGTGCCAGCAGCCCCCAAGGCCGACAAAATCAGCCCCAGCATTTT. Residues: CASSPQGRQNQPQHF.

J is TRBJ1-3 and V is TRBV15; D is uncertain. Germline CDR1 LNHNV, CDR2 YYDKDF (reference sequence). The CDR3 runs 11 residues. V shed 6 bases and J shed 8 bases, with 8 bases lying between them. The CDR3 is CATSFRDTIYF. CDR3 bases: TGTGCCACCAGTTTTCGGGACACCATATATTTT.

This rearrangement joins TRBV5-1 to TRBJ2-5; 13 bases line up with TRBD2. Trimming took 5 bases from V and 5 from J; bases not matched to a gene: 6. Germline V gene sequence: CDR1 SGHRS, CDR2 YFSETQ. The CDR3 covers 15 residues. The CDR3 is CASRKLAGGRETQYF. CDR3 DNA sequence: TGCGCCAGCAGAAAACTAGCGGGGGGGCGGGAGACCCAGTACTTC.

The rearrangement links TRBV28 to TRBJ1-4, with a tentative D call TRBD1 (6 bases). Trimming cost V 3 bases and J 8 bases, with 25 bases left between them. This CDR3 spans 18 amino acids. Germline values: CDR1 MDHEN, CDR2 SYDVKM. DNA of the CDR3: TGTGCCAGCAGTTTGACCGGGACACCGGCGGTAGGGATGGAAAAACTGTTTTTT. Amino acids: CASSLTGTPAVGMEKLFF. Combining the CDR3 with reference TRBV28 and TRBJ1-4 gives the whole variable domain DVKVTQSSRYLVKRTGEKVFLECVQDMDHENMFWYRQDPGLGLRLIYFSYDVKMKEKGDIPEGYSVSREKKERFSLILESASTNQTSMYLCASSLTGTPAVGMEKLFFGSGTQLSVL.

This chain connects TRBV4-1 to TRBJ2-2, with D possibly TRBD1 on 6 matching bases. This CDR3 is built from 12 residues. The germline gives CDR1 MGHRA, CDR2 YSYEKL. The germline V and J ends were trimmed by 6 bases and 6 bases, with 8 bases remaining between them. CDR3 amino acids: CASRNRAGELFF. CDR3 nucleotide sequence: TGCGCCAGCAGAAACAGGGCCGGGGAGCTGTTTTTT.

This clone appeared a single time. The chain uses TRBV30 and TRBJ2-4; D not resolved. The CDR3 length is 13 residues. V shed 7 bases and J shed 0 bases, with 10 bases lying between them. The germline CDR1 and CDR2 sequences are GTSNPN and SVGIG (reference sequence). The CDR3 coding sequence is TGTGCCTTGTATGGAGAAGCCAAAAACATTCAGTACTTC. This sequence encodes CALYGEAKNIQYF.

This clone was picked up a small number of times. The V and J genes are TRBV18 and TRBJ1-2, with TRBD1 identical over 7 bases. The V and J ends lost 4 bases and 5 bases, in that order; junction bases with no gene match: 4. CDR3 length: 13 amino acids. The germline V gene has CDR1 KGHSH and CDR2 LQKENI. Here the CDR3 reads CASSQATGYGYTF. DNA for the CDR3: TGTGCCAGCTCACAAGCGACAGGGTATGGCTACACCTTC.